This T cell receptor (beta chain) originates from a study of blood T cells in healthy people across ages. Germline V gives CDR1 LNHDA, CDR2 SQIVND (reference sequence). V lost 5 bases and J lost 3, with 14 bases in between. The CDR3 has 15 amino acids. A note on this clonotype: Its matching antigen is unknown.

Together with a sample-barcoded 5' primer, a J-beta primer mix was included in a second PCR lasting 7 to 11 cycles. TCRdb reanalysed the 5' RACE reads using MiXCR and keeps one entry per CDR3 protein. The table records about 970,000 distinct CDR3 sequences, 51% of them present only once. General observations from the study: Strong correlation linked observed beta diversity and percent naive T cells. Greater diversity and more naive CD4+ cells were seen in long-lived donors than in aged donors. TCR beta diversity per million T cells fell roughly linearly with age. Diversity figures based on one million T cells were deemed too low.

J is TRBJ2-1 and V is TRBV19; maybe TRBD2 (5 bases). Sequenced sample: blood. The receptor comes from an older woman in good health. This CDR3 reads CASSRASPIYNEQFF. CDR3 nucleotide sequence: TGTGCCAGTAGTCGGGCTAGCCCTATCTACAATGAGCAGTTCTTC.